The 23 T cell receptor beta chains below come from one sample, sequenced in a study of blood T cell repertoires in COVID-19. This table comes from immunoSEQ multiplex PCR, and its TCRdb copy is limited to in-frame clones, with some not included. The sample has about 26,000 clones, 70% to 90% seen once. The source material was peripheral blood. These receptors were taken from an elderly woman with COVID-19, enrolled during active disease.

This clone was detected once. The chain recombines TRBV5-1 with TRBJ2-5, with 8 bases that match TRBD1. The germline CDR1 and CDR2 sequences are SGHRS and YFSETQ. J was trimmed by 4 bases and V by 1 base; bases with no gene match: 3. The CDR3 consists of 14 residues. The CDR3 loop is CASSLTGGGETQYF. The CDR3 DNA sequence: TGCGCCAGCAGCTTGACAGGGGGTGGAGAGACCCAGTACTTC.

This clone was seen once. CDR3 loop: CATSDFGDRVNSPLHF. The CDR3 DNA reads TGTGCCACCAGTGATTTTGGAGACAGGGTAAATTCACCCCTCCACTTT. J is TRBJ1-6 and V is TRBV24-1; 7 nucleotides match TRBD1. The V gene end was trimmed by 1 base and the J gene end by 7 bases; junction bases not matched to a gene: 6. Germline V gives CDR1 KGHDR, CDR2 SFDVKD. CDR3 length: 16 residues.

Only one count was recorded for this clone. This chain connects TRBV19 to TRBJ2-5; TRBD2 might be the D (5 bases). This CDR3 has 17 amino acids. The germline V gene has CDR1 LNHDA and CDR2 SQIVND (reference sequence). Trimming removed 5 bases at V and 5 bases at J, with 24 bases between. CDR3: CASSSPPGNSPGETQYF. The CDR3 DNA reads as TGTGCCAGTAGTTCCCCCCCGGGGAACTCCCCCGGGGAGACCCAGTACTTC.

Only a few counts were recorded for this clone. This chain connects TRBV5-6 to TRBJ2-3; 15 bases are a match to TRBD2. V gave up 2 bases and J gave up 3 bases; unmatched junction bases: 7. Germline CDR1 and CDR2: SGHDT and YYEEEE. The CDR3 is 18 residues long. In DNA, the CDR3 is TGTGCCAGCAGCTTTCCGGGACTAGCGGGGGGAGGGACAGATACGCAGTATTTT. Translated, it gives CASSFPGLAGGGTDTQYF.

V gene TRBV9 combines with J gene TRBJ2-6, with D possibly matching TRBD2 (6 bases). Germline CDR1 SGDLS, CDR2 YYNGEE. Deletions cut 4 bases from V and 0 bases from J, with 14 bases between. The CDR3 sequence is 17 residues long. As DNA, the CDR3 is TGTGCCAGCAGCCCCCAGCCGGGAGCCTCTGGGGCCAACGTCCTGACTTTC. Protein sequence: CASSPQPGASGANVLTF.

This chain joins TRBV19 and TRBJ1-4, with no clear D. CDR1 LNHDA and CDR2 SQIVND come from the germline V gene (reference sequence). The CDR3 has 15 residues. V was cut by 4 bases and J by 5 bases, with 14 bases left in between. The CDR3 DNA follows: TGTGCCAGTAGTAGGGTGTTCGCGGGAAATGAAAAACTGTTTTTT. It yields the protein CASSRVFAGNEKLFF.

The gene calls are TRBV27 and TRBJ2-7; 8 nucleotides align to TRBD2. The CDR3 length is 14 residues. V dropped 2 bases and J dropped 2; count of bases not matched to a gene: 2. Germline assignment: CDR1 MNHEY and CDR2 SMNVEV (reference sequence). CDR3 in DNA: TGTGCCAGCAGTTTAAAAGCGGGGGCCTACGAGCAGTACTTC. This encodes CASSLKAGAYEQYF.

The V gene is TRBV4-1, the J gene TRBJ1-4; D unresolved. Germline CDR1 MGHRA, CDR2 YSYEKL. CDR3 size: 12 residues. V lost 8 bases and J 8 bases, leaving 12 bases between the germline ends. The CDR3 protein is CASGLTGEKLFF. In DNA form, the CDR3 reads TGCGCCAGCGGGTTGACTGGGGAAAAACTGTTTTTT.

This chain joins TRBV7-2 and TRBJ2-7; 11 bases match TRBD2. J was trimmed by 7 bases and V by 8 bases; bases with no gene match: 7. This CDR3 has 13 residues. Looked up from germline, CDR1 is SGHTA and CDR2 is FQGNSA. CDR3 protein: CASDLAGGGEQYF. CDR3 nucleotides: TGTGCCAGCGACCTAGCGGGGGGAGGGGAGCAGTACTTC. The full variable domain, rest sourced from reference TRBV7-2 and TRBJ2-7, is GAGVSQSPSNKVTEKGKDVELRCDPISGHTALYWYRQSLGQGLEFLIYFQGNSAPDKSGLPSDRFSAERTGGSVSTLTIQRTQQEDSAVYLCASDLAGGGEQYFGPGTRLTVT.

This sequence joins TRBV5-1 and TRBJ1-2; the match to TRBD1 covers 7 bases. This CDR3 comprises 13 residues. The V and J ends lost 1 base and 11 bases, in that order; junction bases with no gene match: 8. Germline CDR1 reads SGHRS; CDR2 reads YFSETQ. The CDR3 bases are TGCGCCAGCAGCTTGTACAGGGGCGACATGTACACCTTC. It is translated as CASSLYRGDMYTF.

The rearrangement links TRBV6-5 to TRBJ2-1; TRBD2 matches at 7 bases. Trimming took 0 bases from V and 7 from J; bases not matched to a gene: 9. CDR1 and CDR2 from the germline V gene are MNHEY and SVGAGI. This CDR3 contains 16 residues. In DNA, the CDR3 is TGTGCCAGCAGTTACTCGCGGAACCGGACTAGAAATGAGCAGTTCTTC. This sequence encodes CASSYSRNRTRNEQFF.

In DNA form, the CDR3 reads TGTGCTAGTGGTTTCCAGGAGAACACTGAAGCTTTCTTT. Its translation is CASGFQENTEAFF. This chain joins TRBV12-5 and TRBJ1-1; D remains unclear. Trimming pared 3 bases from V and 1 base from J, leaving 6 bases between. CDR1 is LGHNT, CDR2 FRNRAP, per germline. The CDR3 runs 13 residues.

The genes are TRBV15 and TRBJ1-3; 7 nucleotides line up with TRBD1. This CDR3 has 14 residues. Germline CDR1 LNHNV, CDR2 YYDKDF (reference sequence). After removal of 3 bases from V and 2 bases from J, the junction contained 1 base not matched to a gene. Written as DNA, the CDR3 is TGTGCCACCAGCAGGCAGGGGGCTGGAAACACCATATATTTT. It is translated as CATSRQGAGNTIYF. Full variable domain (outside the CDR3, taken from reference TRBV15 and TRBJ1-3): DAMVIQNPRYQVTQFGKPVTLSCSQTLNHNVMYWYQQKSSQAPKLLFHYYDKDFNNEADTPDNFQSRRPNTSFCFLDIRSPGLGDTAMYLCATSRQGAGNTIYFGEGSWLTVV.

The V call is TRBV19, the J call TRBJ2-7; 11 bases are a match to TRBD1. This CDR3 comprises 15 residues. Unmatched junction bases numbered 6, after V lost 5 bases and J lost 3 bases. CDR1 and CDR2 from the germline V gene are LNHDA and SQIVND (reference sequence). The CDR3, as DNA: TGTGCCAGTAGTCTTGGGACAGGGGGTCTCTACGAGCAGTACTTC. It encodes CASSLGTGGLYEQYF.

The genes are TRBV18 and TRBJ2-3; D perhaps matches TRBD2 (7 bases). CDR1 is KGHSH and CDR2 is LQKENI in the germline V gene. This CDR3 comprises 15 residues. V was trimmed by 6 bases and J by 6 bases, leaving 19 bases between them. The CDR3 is CASSPAGAPSDTQYF. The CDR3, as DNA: TGTGCCAGCTCGCCCGCGGGGGCCCCGTCTGATACGCAGTATTTT.

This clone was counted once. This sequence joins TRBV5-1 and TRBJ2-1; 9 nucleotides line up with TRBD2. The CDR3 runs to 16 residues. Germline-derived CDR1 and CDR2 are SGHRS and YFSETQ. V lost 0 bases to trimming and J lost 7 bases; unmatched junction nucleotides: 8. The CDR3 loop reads CASSLDGGGAWNEQFF. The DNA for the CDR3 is TGCGCCAGCAGCTTGGACGGCGGGGGGGCGTGGAATGAGCAGTTCTTC. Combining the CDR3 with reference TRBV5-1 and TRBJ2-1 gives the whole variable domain KAGVTQTPRYLIKTRGQQVTLSCSPISGHRSVSWYQQTPGQGLQFLFEYFSETQRNKGNFPGRFSGRQFSNSRSEMNVSTLELGDSALYLCASSLDGGGAWNEQFFGPGTRLTVL.

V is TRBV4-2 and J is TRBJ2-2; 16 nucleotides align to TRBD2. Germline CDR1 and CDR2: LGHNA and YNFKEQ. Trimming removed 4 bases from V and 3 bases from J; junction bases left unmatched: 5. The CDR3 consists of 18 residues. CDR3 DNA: TGTGCCAGCAGCCCCGGGACTAGCGGGGGGGCGGACACCGGGGAGCTGTTTTTT. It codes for CASSPGTSGGADTGELFF.

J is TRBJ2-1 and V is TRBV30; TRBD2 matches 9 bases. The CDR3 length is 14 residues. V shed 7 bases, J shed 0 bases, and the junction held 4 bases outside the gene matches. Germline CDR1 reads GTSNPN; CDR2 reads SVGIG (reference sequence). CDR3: CAFPRGGSYNEQFF. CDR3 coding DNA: TGTGCCTTTCCGCGGGGGGGCTCCTACAATGAGCAGTTCTTC.

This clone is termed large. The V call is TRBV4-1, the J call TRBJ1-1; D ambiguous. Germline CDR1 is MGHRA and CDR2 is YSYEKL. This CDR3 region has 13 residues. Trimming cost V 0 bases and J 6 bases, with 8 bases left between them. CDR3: CASSQEETSEAFF. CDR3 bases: TGCGCCAGCAGCCAAGAAGAAACTTCTGAAGCTTTCTTT.

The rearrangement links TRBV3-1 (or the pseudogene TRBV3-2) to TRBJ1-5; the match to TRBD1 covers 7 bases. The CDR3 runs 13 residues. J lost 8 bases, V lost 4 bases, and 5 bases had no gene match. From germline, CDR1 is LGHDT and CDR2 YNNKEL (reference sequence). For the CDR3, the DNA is TGTGCCAGCAGCCCCCAGGGGGACAAGCCCCAGCATTTT. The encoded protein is CASSPQGDKPQHF.

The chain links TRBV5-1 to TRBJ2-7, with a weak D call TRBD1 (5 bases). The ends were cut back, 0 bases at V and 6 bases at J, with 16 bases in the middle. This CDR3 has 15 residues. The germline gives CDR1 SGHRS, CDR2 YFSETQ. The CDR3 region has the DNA TGCGCCAGCAGCTTGGTGACCGGACAAGTGGCCGAGCAGTACTTC. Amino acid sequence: CASSLVTGQVAEQYF.

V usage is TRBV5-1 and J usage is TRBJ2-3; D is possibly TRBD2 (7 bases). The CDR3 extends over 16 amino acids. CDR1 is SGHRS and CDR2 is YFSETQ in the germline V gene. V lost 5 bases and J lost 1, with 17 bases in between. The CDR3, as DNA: TGCGCCAGCAGTTTGCTCGCGGGGGCCGGCACAGATACGCAGTATTTT. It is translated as CASSLLAGAGTDTQYF.

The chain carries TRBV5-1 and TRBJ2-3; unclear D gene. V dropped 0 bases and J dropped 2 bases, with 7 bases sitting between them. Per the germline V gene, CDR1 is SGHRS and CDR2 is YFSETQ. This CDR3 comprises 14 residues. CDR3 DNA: TGCGCCAGCAGCTTGGCCTCCTTCACAGATACGCAGTATTTT. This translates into CASSLASFTDTQYF.